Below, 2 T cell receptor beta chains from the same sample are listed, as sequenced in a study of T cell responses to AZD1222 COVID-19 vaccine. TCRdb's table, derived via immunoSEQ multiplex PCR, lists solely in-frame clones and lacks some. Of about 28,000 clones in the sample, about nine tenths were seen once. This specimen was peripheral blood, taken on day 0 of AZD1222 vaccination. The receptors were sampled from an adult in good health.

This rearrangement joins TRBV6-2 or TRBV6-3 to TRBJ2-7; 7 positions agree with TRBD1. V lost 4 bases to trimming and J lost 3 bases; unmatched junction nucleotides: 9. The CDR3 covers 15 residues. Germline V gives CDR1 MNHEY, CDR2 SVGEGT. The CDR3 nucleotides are TGTGCCAGCAGTTCCCTCGGGCAGGGGGACTACGAGCAGTACTTC. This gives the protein CASSSLGQGDYEQYF.

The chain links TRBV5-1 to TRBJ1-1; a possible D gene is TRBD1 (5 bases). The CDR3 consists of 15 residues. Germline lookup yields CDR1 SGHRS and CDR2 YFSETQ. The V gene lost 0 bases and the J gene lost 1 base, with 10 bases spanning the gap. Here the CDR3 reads CASSLAGERNTEAFF. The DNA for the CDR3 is TGCGCCAGCAGCTTGGCGGGGGAGCGGAACACTGAAGCTTTCTTT.